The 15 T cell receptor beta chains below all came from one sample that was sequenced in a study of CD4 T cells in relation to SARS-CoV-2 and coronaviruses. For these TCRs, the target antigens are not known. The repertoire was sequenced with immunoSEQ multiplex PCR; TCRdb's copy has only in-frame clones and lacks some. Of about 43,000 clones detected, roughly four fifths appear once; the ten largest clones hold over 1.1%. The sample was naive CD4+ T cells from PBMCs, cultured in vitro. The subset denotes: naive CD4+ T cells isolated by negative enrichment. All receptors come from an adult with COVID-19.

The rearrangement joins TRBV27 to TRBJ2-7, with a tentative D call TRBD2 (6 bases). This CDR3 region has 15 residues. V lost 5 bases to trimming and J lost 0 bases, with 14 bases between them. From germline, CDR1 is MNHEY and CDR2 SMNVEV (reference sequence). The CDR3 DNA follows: TGTGCCAGCAGTCCCACGGGACTTAACTCCTACGAGCAGTACTTC. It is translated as CASSPTGLNSYEQYF.

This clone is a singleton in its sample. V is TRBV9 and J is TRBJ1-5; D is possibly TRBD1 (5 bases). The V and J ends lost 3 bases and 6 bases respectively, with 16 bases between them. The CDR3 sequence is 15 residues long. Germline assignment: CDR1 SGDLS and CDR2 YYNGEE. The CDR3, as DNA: TGTGCCAGCAGCGCAACTGGGGACGATCCTCAGCCCCAGCATTTT. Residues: CASSATGDDPQPQHF. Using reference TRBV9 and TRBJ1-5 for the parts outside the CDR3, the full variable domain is DSGVTQTPKHLITATGQRVTLRCSPRSGDLSVYWYQQSLDQGLQFLIQYYNGEERAKGNILERFSAQQFPDLHSELNLSSLELGDSALYFCASSATGDDPQPQHFGDGTRLSIL.

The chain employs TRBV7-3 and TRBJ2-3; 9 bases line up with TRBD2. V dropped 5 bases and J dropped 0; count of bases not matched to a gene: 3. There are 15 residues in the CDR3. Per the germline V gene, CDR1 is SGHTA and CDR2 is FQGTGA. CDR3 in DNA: TGTGCCAGCAGCCCAACTAGCGGGAGCACAGATACGCAGTATTTT. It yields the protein CASSPTSGSTDTQYF.

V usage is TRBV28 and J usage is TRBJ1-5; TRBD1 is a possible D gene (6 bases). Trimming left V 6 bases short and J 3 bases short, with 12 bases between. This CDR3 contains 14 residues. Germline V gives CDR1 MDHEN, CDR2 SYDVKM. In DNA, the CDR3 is TGTGCCAGCAGCCCCGGACAGTTCAATCAGCCCCAGCATTTT. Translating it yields CASSPGQFNQPQHF.

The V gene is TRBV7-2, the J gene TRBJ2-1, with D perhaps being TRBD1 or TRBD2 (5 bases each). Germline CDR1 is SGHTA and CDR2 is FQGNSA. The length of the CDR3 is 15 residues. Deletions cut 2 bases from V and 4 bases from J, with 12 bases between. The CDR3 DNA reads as TGTGCCAGCAGCTTAACCGGGACGGATTACAATGAGCAGTTCTTC. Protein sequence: CASSLTGTDYNEQFF. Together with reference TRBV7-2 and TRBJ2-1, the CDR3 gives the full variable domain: GAGVSQSPSNKVTEKGKDVELRCDPISGHTALYWYRQSLGQGLEFLIYFQGNSAPDKSGLPSDRFSAERTGGSVSTLTIQRTQQEDSAVYLCASSLTGTDYNEQFFGPGTRLTVL.

CDR3 bases: TGCGCCAGCAGCTCCGACTTTGAGCAGTACTTC. Encoded protein: CASSSDFEQYF. The chain combines TRBV5-1 with TRBJ2-7; D gene ambiguous. V was trimmed by 3 bases and J by 7 bases, leaving 8 bases between them. The length of the CDR3 is 11 residues. The germline CDR1 and CDR2 sequences are SGHRS and YFSETQ.

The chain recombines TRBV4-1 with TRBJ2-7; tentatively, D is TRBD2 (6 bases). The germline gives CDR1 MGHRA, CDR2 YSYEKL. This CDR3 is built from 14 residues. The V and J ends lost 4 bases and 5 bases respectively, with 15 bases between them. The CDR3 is CASSRGGAPNEQYF. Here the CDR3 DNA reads TGCGCCAGCAGCCGGGGCGGGGCCCCTAACGAGCAGTACTTC.

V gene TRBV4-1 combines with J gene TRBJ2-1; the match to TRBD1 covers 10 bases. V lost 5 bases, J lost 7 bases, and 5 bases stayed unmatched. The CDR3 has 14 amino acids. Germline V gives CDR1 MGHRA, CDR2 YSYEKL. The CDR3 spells CASSWGQGINEQFF. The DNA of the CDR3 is TGCGCCAGCAGCTGGGGACAGGGGATAAATGAGCAGTTCTTC.

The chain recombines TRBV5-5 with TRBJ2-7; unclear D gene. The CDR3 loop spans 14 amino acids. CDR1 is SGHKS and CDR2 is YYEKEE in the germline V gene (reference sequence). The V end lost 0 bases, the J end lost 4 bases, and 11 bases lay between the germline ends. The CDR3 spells CASSLAVTIYEQYF. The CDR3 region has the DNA TGTGCCAGCAGCTTGGCGGTGACAATATACGAGCAGTACTTC.

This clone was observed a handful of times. The CDR3 DNA follows: TGTGCCAGCAGCTCCGGACAGGGTCGGCAGTACTTC. This translates into CASSSGQGRQYF. The chain carries TRBV7-9 and TRBJ2-7, with 8 bases fitting TRBD1. Trimming took 4 bases from V and 9 from J; bases not matched to a gene: 5. There are 12 residues in the CDR3. Germline CDR1 reads SEHNR; CDR2 reads FQNEAQ (reference sequence). The full variable domain, its missing parts supplied by reference TRBV7-9 and TRBJ2-7, is DTGVSQNPRHKITKRGQNVTFRCDPISEHNRLYWYRQTLGQGPEFLTYFQNEAQLEKSRLLSDRFSAERPKGSFSTLEIQRTEQGDSAMYLCASSSGQGRQYFGPGTRLTVT.

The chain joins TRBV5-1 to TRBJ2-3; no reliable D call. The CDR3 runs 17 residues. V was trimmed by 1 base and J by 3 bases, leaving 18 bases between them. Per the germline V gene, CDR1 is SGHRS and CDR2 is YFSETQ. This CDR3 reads CASSLPNSRWGTDTQYF. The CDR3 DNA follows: TGCGCCAGCAGCTTGCCGAACTCACGGTGGGGTACAGATACGCAGTATTTT.

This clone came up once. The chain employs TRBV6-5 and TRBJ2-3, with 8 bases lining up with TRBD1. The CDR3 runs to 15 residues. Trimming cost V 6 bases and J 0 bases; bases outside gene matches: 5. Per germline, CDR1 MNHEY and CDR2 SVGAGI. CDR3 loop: CASRGQEISTDTQYF. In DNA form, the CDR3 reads TGTGCCAGCAGGGGACAGGAGATTAGCACAGATACGCAGTATTTT.

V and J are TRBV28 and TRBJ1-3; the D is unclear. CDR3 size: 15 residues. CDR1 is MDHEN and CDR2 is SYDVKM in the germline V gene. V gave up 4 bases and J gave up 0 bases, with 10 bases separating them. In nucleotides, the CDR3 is TGTGCCAGCAGTTCCCCAGCTTTCTCTGGAAACACCATATATTTT. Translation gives CASSSPAFSGNTIYF.

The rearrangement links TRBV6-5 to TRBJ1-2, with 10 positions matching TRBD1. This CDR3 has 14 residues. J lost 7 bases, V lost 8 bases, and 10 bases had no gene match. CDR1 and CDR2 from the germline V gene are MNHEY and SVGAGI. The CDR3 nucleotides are TGTGCCAGCTCCACCGGGACAGGGGTGGGTGGCTACACCTTC. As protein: CASSTGTGVGGYTF.

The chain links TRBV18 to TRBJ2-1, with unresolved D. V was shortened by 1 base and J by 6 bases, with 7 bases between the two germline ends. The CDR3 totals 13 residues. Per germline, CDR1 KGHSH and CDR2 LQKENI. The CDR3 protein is CASSPRRVNEQFF. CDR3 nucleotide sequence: TGTGCCAGCTCACCACGTAGGGTCAATGAGCAGTTCTTC.